These 8 T cell receptor beta chains share one sample of origin, sequenced in a study of immune evolution from preneoplasia to lung adenocarcinoma. The method was immunoSEQ multiplex PCR; TCRdb's version includes in-frame clones alone and lacks a portion of them. The data show a few thousand clones, over 65% seen once. The sequenced sample consisted of FFPE adjacent normal lung tissue. The origin of the receptors is a person aged 55-79 years with lung adenocarcinoma.

The chain links TRBV11-1 to TRBJ2-1, with a possible D match to TRBD1 (5 bases). The CDR3 sequence is 14 residues long. Trimming removed 1 base from V and 9 bases from J, with 13 bases in between. Germline V CDR1 and CDR2: SGHAT, FQDESV (reference sequence). CDR3 nucleotides: TGTGCCAGCAGCTTAGAGGCAGGGTCCGGTGAGCAGTTCTTC. Protein: CASSLEAGSGEQFF.

The chain has TRBV6-5 and TRBJ1-5; a weak D match, TRBD1 (5 bases). V was pared by 0 bases and J by 5 bases, with 8 bases between. Germline V gene sequence: CDR1 MNHEY, CDR2 SVGAGI. The length of the CDR3 is 14 residues. The CDR3 DNA sequence: TGTGCCAGCAGTTACTCCAGGGTAGATCAGCCCCAGCATTTT. This gives the protein CASSYSRVDQPQHF.

The chain uses TRBV11-2 and TRBJ2-3; no reliable D call. The CDR3 length is 12 residues. Germline CDR1 reads SGHAT; CDR2 reads FQNNGV. The V gene lost 6 bases and the J gene lost 3 bases, with 7 bases spanning the gap. CDR3 nucleotide sequence: TGTGCCAGCAGTGAAACGACAGATACGCAGTATTTT. Protein sequence: CASSETTDTQYF.

This chain connects TRBV6-4 to TRBJ2-2; the D is unclear. V lost 5 bases and J lost 7, with 2 bases in between. The germline V gene encodes CDR1 MRHNA and CDR2 SNTAGT. The CDR3 totals 10 residues. The CDR3 DNA sequence: TGTGCCAGCAGTTGCGGGGAGCTGTTTTTT. This encodes CASSCGELFF.

As concerns this clone: The junction differs from germline at one of its ends, possibly a read error. The V and J genes are TRBV7-7 and TRBJ2-2; 10 bases agree with TRBD1. The CDR3 covers 14 residues. The V gene's germline CDR1 is SSHAT and CDR2 FNYEAQ (reference sequence). CDR3 DNA: TGTGCTAGCAGAGCGACAGGGGGCTCCGGGGAGCTGTTTTTT. The encoded protein is CASRATGGSGELFF. Full variable domain (remainder filled in from reference TRBV7-7 and TRBJ2-2): GAGVSQSPRYKVTKRGQDVTLRCDPISSHATLYWYQQALGQGPEFLTYFNYEAQPDKSGLPSDRFSAERPEGSISTLTIQRTEQRDSAMYRCASRATGGSGELFFGEGSRLTVL.

The chain uses TRBV7-9 and TRBJ2-2; 7 bases agree with TRBD2. Germline CDR1 and CDR2: SEHNR and FQNEAQ (reference sequence). The CDR3 spans 15 residues. V lost 5 bases, J lost 1 base, and 4 bases stayed unmatched. This chain's CDR3 is CASSPTSENTGELFF. The CDR3, as DNA: TGTGCCAGCAGCCCCACTAGCGAGAACACCGGGGAGCTGTTTTTT.

This clone showed up just a few times. The chain couples TRBV30 to TRBJ2-7; D is undetermined. CDR1 is GTSNPN and CDR2 is SVGIG in the germline V gene (reference sequence). This CDR3 has 12 amino acids. Trimming removed 5 bases from V and 3 bases from J, with 11 bases in between. The CDR3 protein is CAWGMADYEQYF. The CDR3 nucleotides read TGTGCCTGGGGTATGGCGGACTACGAGCAGTACTTC.

The chain couples TRBV28 to TRBJ2-7; D remains unclear. Trimming stripped 2 bases from V and 5 bases from J, with 10 bases between. The CDR3 length is 13 residues. Looked up from germline, CDR1 is MDHEN and CDR2 is SYDVKM. The CDR3 coding sequence is TGTGCCAGCAGTTTAGGTCTTCGGGACGAGCAGTACTTC. Protein: CASSLGLRDEQYF.